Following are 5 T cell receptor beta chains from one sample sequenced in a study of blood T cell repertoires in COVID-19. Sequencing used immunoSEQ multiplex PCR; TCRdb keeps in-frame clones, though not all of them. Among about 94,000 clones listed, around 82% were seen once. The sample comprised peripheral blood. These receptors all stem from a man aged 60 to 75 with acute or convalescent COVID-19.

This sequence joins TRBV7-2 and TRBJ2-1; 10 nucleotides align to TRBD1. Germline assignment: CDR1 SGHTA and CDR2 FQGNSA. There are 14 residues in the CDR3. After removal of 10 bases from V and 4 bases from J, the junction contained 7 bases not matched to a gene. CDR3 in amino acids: CAITGTGVYNEQFF. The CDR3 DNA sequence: TGTGCCATTACCGGGACAGGGGTATACAATGAGCAGTTCTTC.

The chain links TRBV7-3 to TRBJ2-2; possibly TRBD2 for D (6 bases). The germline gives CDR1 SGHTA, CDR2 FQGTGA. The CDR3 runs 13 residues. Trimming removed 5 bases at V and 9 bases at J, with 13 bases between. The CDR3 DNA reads TGTGCCAGCAGCCCCCGACTAGACCGGGAGCTGTTTTTT. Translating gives CASSPRLDRELFF.

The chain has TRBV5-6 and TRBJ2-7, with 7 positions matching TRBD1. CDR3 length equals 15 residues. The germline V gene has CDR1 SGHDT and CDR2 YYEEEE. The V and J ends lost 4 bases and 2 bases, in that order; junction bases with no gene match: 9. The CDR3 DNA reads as TGTGCCAGCAGCAGCACCGGACAGGCTGCCTACGAGCAGTACTTC. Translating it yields CASSSTGQAAYEQYF.

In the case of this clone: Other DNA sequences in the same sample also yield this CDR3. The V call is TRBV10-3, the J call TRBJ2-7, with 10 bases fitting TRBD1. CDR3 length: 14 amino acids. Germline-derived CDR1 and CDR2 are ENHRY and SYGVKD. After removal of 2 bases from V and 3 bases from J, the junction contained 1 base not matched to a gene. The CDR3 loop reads CAISERDRGYEQYF. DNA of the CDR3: TGTGCCATCAGTGAGCGGGACAGGGGCTACGAGCAGTACTTC.

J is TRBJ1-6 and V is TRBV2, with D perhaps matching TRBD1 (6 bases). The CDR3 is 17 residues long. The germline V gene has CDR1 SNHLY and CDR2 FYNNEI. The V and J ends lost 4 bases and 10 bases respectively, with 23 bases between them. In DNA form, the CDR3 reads TGTGCCAGCAGTGTGGACAGCGAACGTCCCTTTGGGTCACCCCTCCACTTT. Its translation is CASSVDSERPFGSPLHF.